The 29 T cell receptor beta chains given below trace back to one sample, sequenced in a study of control samples from healthy donors and cancer patients (TCRdb year 2020). Library generation was performed with the immunoSEQ multiplex PCR assay. Not all clones reach the TCRdb copy of this immuneACCESS table, which keeps in-frame sequences only. Checked studies attribute under half of the gap to unresolved V genes and leave the rest unexplained. In this sample the table shows about 140,000 clones, 80% to 95% of which occur a single time. Over 9% of the sample is taken by the ten largest. The sample comprised blood. These receptors all come from a young man in good health.

The V and J genes are TRBV9 and TRBJ1-1; TRBD1 is a possible D gene (6 bases). Germline CDR1 and CDR2: SGDLS and YYNGEE. The CDR3 covers 16 residues. Trimming stripped 4 bases from V and 4 bases from J, with 20 bases between. Written as DNA, the CDR3 is TGTGCCAGCAGCCTAGTCCAGGGGCCCCCGAGCACTGAAGCTTTCTTT. Translation: CASSLVQGPPSTEAFF.

The chain uses TRBV7-2 and TRBJ2-5; TRBD2 aligns across 11 bases. CDR3 length equals 15 residues. Trimming removed 5 bases from V and 5 bases from J; junction bases left unmatched: 7. The V gene's germline CDR1 is SGHTA and CDR2 FQGNSA. The CDR3 sequence: CASSVSGRAFETQYF. The DNA for the CDR3 is TGTGCCAGCAGCGTTAGCGGGAGGGCTTTCGAGACCCAGTACTTC.

This chain links TRBV7-9 with TRBJ1-1; D is unclear. With 5 bases removed from V and 8 bases from J, the gap between germline ends came to 12 bases. CDR1 and CDR2 from the germline V gene are SEHNR and FQNEAQ (reference sequence). The CDR3 consists of 12 residues. The CDR3 nucleotides read TGTGCCAGCAGCCCTGCGATGAGAGAAGCTTTCTTT. It specifies CASSPAMREAFF.

This chain links TRBV3-1 (or the pseudogene TRBV3-2) with TRBJ2-3, with D unclear. Germline V gene data show CDR1 as LGHDT and CDR2 as YNNKEL (reference sequence). The CDR3 length is 14 residues. V was cut by 4 bases and J by 2 bases, with 10 bases left in between. The CDR3 here is CASSLRPSTDTQYF. CDR3 DNA: TGTGCCAGCAGCCTCCGGCCGTCCACAGATACGCAGTATTTT.

The rearrangement joins TRBV7-3 to TRBJ2-1; D is unresolved. CDR1 is SGHTA and CDR2 is FQGTGA in the germline V gene. This CDR3 contains 15 residues. V was clipped by 5 bases and J by 2 bases, with 13 bases between them. CDR3 sequence reads: CASSGLELTYNEQFF. CDR3 nucleotide sequence: TGTGCCAGCAGCGGTCTGGAACTCACCTACAATGAGCAGTTCTTC.

The J gene is TRBJ1-5, the V gene TRBV19; D not resolved. The germline V gene has CDR1 LNHDA and CDR2 SQIVND (reference sequence). This CDR3 spans 13 amino acids. Deletions cut 6 bases from V and 3 bases from J, with 9 bases between. In DNA, the CDR3 is TGTGCCAGTAGCTTCCGTCCCAATCAGCCCCAGCATTTT. Amino acids: CASSFRPNQPQHF.

V is TRBV7-8 and J is TRBJ2-7; D possibly corresponds to TRBD1 (6 bases). The CDR3 sequence is 15 residues long. V was cut by 2 bases and J by 0 bases, with 11 bases left in between. Germline assignment: CDR1 SGHVS and CDR2 FQNEAQ. CDR3 protein: CASSLIRDTSYEQYF. The CDR3 coding sequence is TGTGCCAGCAGCTTAATACGGGACACCTCCTACGAGCAGTACTTC.

The chain is built from TRBV24-1 and TRBJ1-5; D possibly corresponds to TRBD1 (6 bases). The length of the CDR3 is 14 residues. Between the trimmed V and J ends, which lost 1 base and 4 bases, there was a span of 7 bases. From germline, CDR1 is KGHDR and CDR2 SFDVKD. CDR3: CATSDLGQNQPQHF. In DNA, the CDR3 is TGTGCCACCAGTGATTTAGGACAGAATCAGCCCCAGCATTTT.

The J gene is TRBJ1-1, the V gene TRBV2; D is possibly TRBD1 (6 bases). Between the trimmed V and J ends, which lost 4 bases and 1 base, there was a span of 7 bases. The CDR3 length is 13 residues. Germline CDR1 and CDR2: SNHLY and FYNNEI. CDR3 amino acids: CASSVQGNTEAFF. DNA for the CDR3: TGTGCCAGCAGTGTACAGGGGAACACTGAAGCTTTCTTT.

This clone was detected once. The V and J genes are TRBV2 and TRBJ1-5, with unresolved D. CDR3 size: 13 residues. Germline V lookup: CDR1 SNHLY, CDR2 FYNNEI. The CDR3 is CASCRASNQPQHF. The CDR3 DNA sequence: TGTGCTAGTTGTCGGGCTAGCAATCAGCCCCAGCATTTT. Based on the CDR3 plus reference TRBV2 and TRBJ1-5, the full variable domain is EPEVTQTPSHQVTQMGQEVILRCVPISNHLYFYWYRQILGQKVEFLVSFYNNEISEKSEIFDDQFSVERPDGSNFTLKIRSTKLEDSAMYFCASCRASNQPQHFGDGTRLSIL.

The genes are TRBV2 and TRBJ2-7; 10 bases line up with TRBD2. Germline V CDR1 and CDR2: SNHLY, FYNNEI. This CDR3 is 16 amino acids long. V lost 5 bases to trimming and J lost 2 bases; unmatched junction nucleotides: 9. The chain's CDR3 is CASSSATSGLTYEQYF. In DNA, the CDR3 is TGTGCCAGCAGTTCTGCGACTAGCGGGCTCACCTACGAGCAGTACTTC.

This clone was detected once. V is TRBV27 and J is TRBJ2-2, with no clear D. V dropped 5 bases and J dropped 1 base, with 11 bases sitting between them. CDR1 is MNHEY and CDR2 is SMNVEV in the germline V gene (reference sequence). The CDR3 is 15 amino acids. CDR3 region: CASSPSERNTGELFF. CDR3 bases: TGTGCCAGCAGTCCCTCCGAGAGGAACACCGGGGAGCTGTTTTTT.

The chain carries TRBV28 and TRBJ1-1; D uncertain. V lost 3 bases and J 1 base, leaving 12 bases between the germline ends. The CDR3 length is 15 residues. Germline V gives CDR1 MDHEN, CDR2 SYDVKM. Here the CDR3 DNA reads TGTGCCAGCAGTTTGGCGAAATTACGGAACACTGAAGCTTTCTTT. This sequence encodes CASSLAKLRNTEAFF.

CDR3 region: CASSEVGSSGYTF. The CDR3 nucleotides are TGCGCCAGCAGTGAGGTGGGGTCGAGCGGCTACACCTTC. V gene TRBV10-2 combines with J gene TRBJ1-2, with D unclear. This CDR3 has 13 amino acids. From germline, CDR1 is WSHSY and CDR2 SAAADI. The ends were cut back, 2 bases at V and 8 bases at J, with 12 bases in the middle.

Written as DNA, the CDR3 is TGTGCCAGCAGCTTAGATGGGTTGGGGAATGAGCAGTTCTTC. It specifies CASSLDGLGNEQFF. The chain links TRBV7-3 to TRBJ2-1; D ambiguous. V was clipped by 2 bases and J by 7 bases, with 12 bases between them. This CDR3 region has 14 residues. Per germline, CDR1 SGHTA and CDR2 FQGTGA. The entire variable domain, with the rest obtained from reference TRBV7-3 and TRBJ2-1, is as follows: GAGVSQTPSNKVTEKGKYVELRCDPISGHTALYWYRQSLGQGPEFLIYFQGTGAADDSGLPNDRFFAVRPEGSVSTLKIQRTERGDSAVYLCASSLDGLGNEQFFGPGTRLTVL.

The chain employs TRBV5-1 and TRBJ1-1; 7 bases align to TRBD1. Germline trimming cut 0 bases from V and 4 bases from J; bases unmatched to any gene: 3. The germline gives CDR1 SGHRS, CDR2 YFSETQ. The CDR3 length is 14 residues. The DNA for the CDR3 is TGCGCCAGCAGCTTGGGTGACAGGGCCACTGAAGCTTTCTTT. This codes for CASSLGDRATEAFF.

CDR3 sequence: CAWSPGGRNGYTF. The CDR3 nucleotides read TGTGCCTGGAGTCCAGGGGGCAGGAATGGCTACACCTTC. V and J are TRBV30 and TRBJ1-2, with 8 bases matching TRBD1. The germline V gene encodes CDR1 GTSNPN and CDR2 SVGIG (reference sequence). This CDR3 spans 13 amino acids. Trimming took 2 bases from V and 6 from J; bases not matched to a gene: 5.

V is TRBV6-4 and J is TRBJ2-1, with D possibly matching TRBD2 (6 bases). The V end was cut by 4 bases, the J end by 0 bases, with 13 bases between. The V gene's germline CDR1 is MRHNA and CDR2 SNTAGT. CDR3 size: 16 residues. The CDR3 nucleotides are TGTGCCAGCAGTGCTATAGCGGCGAGCTCCTACAATGAGCAGTTCTTC. Translated, it gives CASSAIAASSYNEQFF.

The chain has TRBV7-2 and TRBJ1-1; TRBD1 aligns across 8 bases. Per germline, CDR1 SGHTA and CDR2 FQGNSA. The CDR3 extends over 19 amino acids. V shed 1 base and J 0 bases; nucleotides not matched to a gene: 13. CDR3 protein: CASSLGNSLTGGLNTEAFF. Written as DNA, the CDR3 is TGTGCCAGCAGCTTAGGTAACAGCTTAACAGGGGGTCTGAACACTGAAGCTTTCTTT.

As regards this clone: Different DNA sequences within this sample yield the same CDR3. This CDR3 is CATSRDSLLAEKLFF. CDR3 DNA: TGTGCCACCAGCAGAGATTCACTGCTTGCAGAAAAACTGTTTTTT. The chain links TRBV15 to TRBJ1-4; D is unresolved. The CDR3 has 15 amino acids. Per germline, CDR1 LNHNV and CDR2 YYDKDF (reference sequence). V lost 0 bases to trimming and J lost 8 bases, with 13 bases between them.

This chain uses TRBV14 with TRBJ1-3; 8 nucleotides match TRBD1. This CDR3 contains 15 residues. V was clipped by 4 bases and J by 2 bases; unmatched bases: 4. The V gene's germline CDR1 is SGHDN and CDR2 FVKESK. The CDR3 protein is CASSLETGAGNTIYF. CDR3 in DNA: TGTGCCAGCAGCCTAGAGACAGGGGCTGGAAACACCATATATTTT.

The chain uses TRBV5-8 and TRBJ2-5; 8 nucleotides align to TRBD2. Looked up from germline, CDR1 is SGHTS and CDR2 is YDEGEE. The CDR3 has 15 amino acids. V trimming: 4 bases; J trimming: 3 bases; junction bases outside the gene matches: 8. The CDR3 DNA is TGTGCCAGCAGCCCTCGGACTAGCAGTGAAGAGACCCAGTACTTC. Protein sequence: CASSPRTSSEETQYF.

The chain employs TRBV5-1 and TRBJ2-7, with TRBD2 matching 7 bases. The germline V gene has CDR1 SGHRS and CDR2 YFSETQ. The CDR3 runs 13 residues. V was pared by 2 bases and J by 7 bases, with 6 bases of the junction left unmatched. The CDR3 spells CASSFAGEREQYF. The CDR3, as DNA: TGCGCCAGCAGCTTCGCGGGAGAGCGGGAGCAGTACTTC.

The chain combines TRBV28 with TRBJ2-7; 10 nucleotides match TRBD1. The CDR3 contains 15 residues. The J segment lost 3 bases and the V segment lost 7 bases, leaving 9 bases of the junction unmatched. CDR1 MDHEN and CDR2 SYDVKM come from the germline V gene. Here the CDR3 reads CASISYGTGDYEQYF. CDR3 nucleotides: TGTGCCAGCATATCCTACGGGACAGGGGACTACGAGCAGTACTTC.

The rearrangement uses TRBV5-8 and TRBJ1-5, with a weak D call TRBD1 (6 bases). This CDR3 is built from 15 residues. The V and J ends lost 5 bases and 2 bases respectively, with 14 bases between them. Per germline, CDR1 SGHTS and CDR2 YDEGEE. This CDR3 is CASSTLGGRNQPQHF. CDR3 DNA sequence: TGTGCCAGCAGTACGCTCGGGGGCCGCAATCAGCCCCAGCATTTT.

The chain joins TRBV1 to TRBJ2-3; the table gives TRBD2 as D, unverified against the DNA. TRBV1 is a documented pseudogene. The CDR3 is 17 residues long. CDR3 region: CTSSRTRAGGKTDTQYF. DNA for the CDR3: TGCACCAGCAGCCGGACTAGAGCGGGAGGGAAAACAGATACGCAGTATTTT.

J is TRBJ2-5 and V is TRBV18, with no clear D. V lost 2 bases and J 3 bases, leaving 7 bases between the germline ends. The CDR3 is 13 amino acids. Per germline, CDR1 KGHSH and CDR2 LQKENI. In DNA form, the CDR3 reads TGTGCCAGCTCACCAAAAGGGAAAGAGACCCAGTACTTC. It encodes CASSPKGKETQYF.

The chain employs TRBV2 and TRBJ2-3; 9 nucleotides line up with TRBD2. Germline CDR1 is SNHLY and CDR2 is FYNNEI. CDR3 length equals 15 residues. Trimming at V came to 4 bases and at J to 6 bases, leaving 8 bases not matched to a gene. The CDR3 DNA follows: TGTGCCAGCAGTGTGGGGGGACTAGCACGTGATACGCAGTATTTT. Its translation: CASSVGGLARDTQYF.

This rearrangement joins TRBV7-2 to TRBJ1-6; D gene ambiguous. CDR3 size: 15 residues. The germline V and J ends were trimmed by 1 base and 7 bases, with 11 bases remaining between them. CDR1 and CDR2 (germline): SGHTA, FQGNSA. The CDR3: CASSLGLQGNSPLHF. CDR3 nucleotide sequence: TGTGCCAGCAGCTTAGGCCTCCAAGGAAATTCACCCCTCCACTTT.